The source of this T cell receptor (beta chain) is a study of blood T cell repertoires in COVID-19. Overall study context: Collection of acute and convalescent COVID-19 samples took place in the United States, Italy and Spain. Sample material is recorded as cDNA or gDNA derived from T cells, B-cell-depleted T cells, or PBMCs.

The CDR3 has 15 residues. CDR1 is DFQATT and CDR2 is SNEGSKA in the germline V gene (reference sequence). Trimming cost V 3 bases and J 4 bases; bases outside gene matches: 9. Profiling relied on immunoSEQ multiplex PCR, and the TCRdb table lists in-frame clones only, not all of them. The table has some 200,000 clones, around four fifths seen once. The sequencing input was PBMCs or T cells enriched from blood (not recorded which). This TCR came from a woman aged 50 to 60 who had recovered from COVID-19. The chain links TRBV20-1 to TRBJ2-5; 9 bases are shared with TRBD2. Here the CDR3 reads CSASVGGAGGETQYF. For the CDR3, the DNA is TGCAGTGCTAGTGTGGGAGGAGCGGGAGGAGAGACCCAGTACTTC.